This T cell receptor beta chain was documented in a study of T cells expressing NK-cell markers. Study background: TCR beta repertoires came from sorted CD3+CD56+NKG2C+, CD3+CD56+NKG2C- and CD3+CD56-NKG2C+ T cells. The eight sequenced donors comprised seven who were HCMV-seropositive and one who was seronegative.

TCRdb reprocessed the 5' RACE reads and reports one entry per CDR3 protein, with no DNA. The sample totals roughly 430,000 distinct CDR3 sequences. Regarding this clonotype: Antigen unknown.

General observations from the study: 1.0-7.0% of CD8+ T cells in about 6 donors belonged to dominant NKG2C+ clonotypes.

Germline CDR1 and CDR2: SGDLS and YYNGEE. The CDR3 consists of 14 residues. This clonotype was sampled from a woman aged 18 to 75 in good health. This chain connects TRBV9 to TRBJ2-3; as DNA is missing, the TRBD2 call by TCRdb cannot be tested. Sequenced input: blood T cells: a sorted CD56 or NKG2C T cell subset, CD4+ or CD8+ T cells, or bulk PBMC T cells (not recorded which). CDR3 sequence reads: CASSVARGAGTQYF.